This T cell receptor (beta chain) was found in a study of patients and donors after allogeneic stem cell transplantation. This clonotype was observed a handful of times. Trimming shortened V by 3 bases and J by 2 bases, and 10 bases separated the two germline ends. Germline V gene data show CDR1 as SEHNR and CDR2 as FQNEAQ (reference sequence). CDR3 length equals 15 residues. TCRdb ran MiXCR on the RT-PCR reads and lists one entry per CDR3 protein. Of tens of thousands of distinct CDR3 sequences in the sample, approximately 7% are singletons; the top ten hold approximately 35%. Sequencing was performed on blood, either unsorted or a sorted T cell fraction (not recorded which). This TCR was sampled from a human donor who was either an allogeneic HSCT recipient or a stem cell or donor lymphocyte infusion donor (not recorded which). It is not recorded whose cells these are; they may come from a transplant donor. This chain connects TRBV7-9 to TRBJ2-2, with no clear D. CDR3 bases: TGTGCCAGCAGCTTTGAAGGGTTAAACACCGGGGAGCTGTTTTTT. This translates into CASSFEGLNTGELFF.